The rows below give T cell receptor beta chains drawn from one sample of a study of cytomegalovirus exposure and HLA in healthy donors. The method was immunoSEQ multiplex PCR; TCRdb's version includes in-frame clones alone and lacks a portion of them. The sample has about 140,000 clones; around four fifths are singletons. Sequenced input: PBMCs. These receptors came from a boy between 2 and 10 years old in good health and CMV-seronegative. The CDR3 runs from the conserved cysteine through the conserved F or W.

V	J	CDR3
TRBV7-9	TRBJ2-7	CASSLTQMQYF
TRBV5-4	TRBJ1-1	CASSHPGGMSTEAFF
TRBV18	TRBJ2-7	CASSPRQGTTYEQYF
TRBV7-3	TRBJ1-6	CASSLTSFSPLHF
TRBV5-1	TRBJ2-1	CASSFEGPAGVNEQFF
TRBV27	TRBJ1-2	CASSLLNRDRYGYTF
TRBV2	TRBJ2-2	CASSPRGGELFF
TRBV4-3	TRBJ2-6	CASSQDQGAVSGANVLTF
TRBV11-3	TRBJ1-3	CASSPLLDRVLRGNTIYF
TRBV5-4	TRBJ2-3	CASSPQAGLALTDTQYF
TRBV7-9	TRBJ1-1	CASSLADRVLTEAFF
TRBV29-1	TRBJ2-6	CSAVTGPTTGANVLTF
TRBV9	TRBJ1-1	CASTPWGGQNTEAFF
TRBV27	TRBJ2-1	CASSRLAGALSRAINEQFF
TRBV7-2	TRBJ2-2	CASSRGRGYTGELFF
TRBV6-6	TRBJ1-1	CASSYSRTEAFF
TRBV6-6	TRBJ1-5	CASSPPRVNQPQHF
TRBV11-2	TRBJ2-7	CASSLDRRGSSTDEQYF
TRBV7-9	-	CASSLGAHPGLNSYEQYF
TRBV5-4	TRBJ1-1	CASSLGRGGPLNTEAFF
TRBV4-1	TRBJ1-5	CASSQGDRDDQPQHF
TRBV9	TRBJ2-3	CASSVEYSTSPTTSTDTQYF
TRBV30	TRBJ1-5	CAWSRGQYNQPQHF
TRBV10-2	TRBJ2-1	CASRTLAGGRNEQFF
TRBV19	TRBJ2-2	CASSRGDRRKVTGELFF
TRBV5-1	TRBJ2-1	CASSLPGTGYNEQFF
TRBV6-1	TRBJ1-2	CASHTIGGMDYGYTF
TRBV7-2	TRBJ1-1	CASSLTKGQGDTEAFF
TRBV30	TRBJ1-2	CAWSGGRLNYGYTF
TRBV25-1	TRBJ1-2	CASRDWELKSGYTF
TRBV5-1	TRBJ2-1	CASRQTRASGNYNEQFF
TRBV11-2	TRBJ2-1	CASSPTAGLAGGNEQFF
TRBV15	TRBJ2-2	CATSRDRLPGELFF
TRBV11-3	TRBJ2-1	CASLIAGGSNEQFF
TRBV4-3	TRBJ1-2	CASSHADSSFYGYTF
TRBV11-3	TRBJ2-3	CASSLGGVTDTQYF
TRBV19	TRBJ2-7	CASSIMGGGRGQGFGEQYF
TRBV6-5	TRBJ1-1	CASSYLTGSVGEAFF
TRBV11-2	TRBJ2-5	CASSLLAGGETQYF
TRBV28	TRBJ2-2	CASRKRGTGELFF
TRBV14	TRBJ2-3	CASSLTRGGTDTQYF
TRBV14	TRBJ2-1	CASSQDVRLADNEQFF
TRBV9	TRBJ1-4	CASSSGGTNEKLFF
TRBV6-5	TRBJ1-1	CASSQGLNTEAFF
TRBV29-1	TRBJ1-3	CSVKEAVRSGNTIYF